This TCR beta chain was identified in a study of cytomegalovirus exposure and HLA in healthy donors. The PCR contained 60 Vbeta and 13 Jbeta primers. Only in-frame clones appear in the TCRdb table, and some are missing; sequencing was by immunoSEQ multiplex PCR. The sample comprises 150,000 to 200,000 clones, around three quarters of which are singletons, and about 2.1% rests with the top ten. Trimming took off 5 bases at V and 2 bases at J, with 16 bases between the two ends. CDR1 and CDR2 (germline): MNHEY, SMNVEV (reference sequence). The CDR3 has 15 residues. The source of this sequence is a young woman in good health and CMV-seropositive. The gene calls are TRBV27 and TRBJ2-7; no definite D call. The sample was PBMCs. As DNA, the CDR3 is TGTGCCAGCAGTGCCAGATCGGGTTCAACCTACGAGCAGTACTTC. As protein: CASSARSGSTYEQYF.